This T cell receptor (beta chain) is from a study of cytomegalovirus exposure and HLA in healthy donors. Study-level information: Membership in the Caucasian-associated ancestry cluster was found for around four fifths of 300 to 400 genotyped donors.

On this clone itself: What it binds is unknown.

Vbeta (60) and Jbeta (13) primers were used in the PCR. Measured with immunoSEQ multiplex PCR; TCRdb has only the in-frame clones, and not every one. This table holds approximately 140,000 clones, approximately 85% found once. CDR1 is SGHAT, CDR2 FQNNGV, per germline. Trimming took 0 bases from V and 3 from J, leaving 9 bases between them. CDR3 length: 14 residues. The study, taken as a whole, reports: Follow-up analysis seemed to connect common viral pathogens with several of the most significant clusters identified. A link between a missense DCLRE1C variant and TCR beta V- and J-gene trimming emerged from a later analysis. There were around 160 TCR beta chains listed as cytomegalovirus-associated.

The sample comprised PBMCs. This receptor was obtained from a woman aged 40-49 years in good health and CMV-seronegative. The chain recombines TRBV11-2 with TRBJ2-7; D remains ambiguous. CDR3: CASSLDLGYYEQYF. The CDR3 DNA follows: TGTGCCAGCAGCTTAGATCTGGGCTACTACGAGCAGTACTTC.